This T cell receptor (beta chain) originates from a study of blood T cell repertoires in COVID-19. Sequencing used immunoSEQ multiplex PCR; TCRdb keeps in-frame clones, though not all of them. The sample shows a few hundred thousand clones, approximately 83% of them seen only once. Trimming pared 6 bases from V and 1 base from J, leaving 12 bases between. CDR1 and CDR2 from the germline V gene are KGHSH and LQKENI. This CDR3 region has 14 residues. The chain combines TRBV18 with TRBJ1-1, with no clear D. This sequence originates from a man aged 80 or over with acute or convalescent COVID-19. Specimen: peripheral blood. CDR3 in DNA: TGTGCCAGCTCCGGGGAGTGGGCGAACACTGAAGCTTTCTTT. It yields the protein CASSGEWANTEAFF. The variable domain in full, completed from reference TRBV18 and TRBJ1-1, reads NAGVMQNPRHLVRRRGQEARLRCSPMKGHSHVYWYRQLPEEGLKFMVYLQKENIIDESGMPKERFSAEFPKEGPSILRIQQVVRGDSAAYFCASSGEWANTEAFFGQGTRLTVV.